This entry describes one TCR beta chain. Together with a sample-barcoded 5' primer, a J-beta primer mix was included in a second PCR lasting roughly 6 to 12 cycles. Every cDNA molecule bore a tag from a template-switch adaptor containing 12 random nucleotides. TCRdb re-called the 5' RACE reads with MiXCR, one entry per CDR3 protein. The table has some 1.8 million distinct CDR3 sequences, roughly 43% seen once. This sample stems from a study of blood T cells in healthy people across ages. CDR1 and CDR2 from the germline V gene are DFQATT and SNEGSKA (reference sequence). The CDR3 length is 14 residues.

The origin of this receptor is a human donor in good health. Sequencing was performed on blood. This chain uses TRBV20-1 with TRBJ2-4; a possible D gene is TRBD2 (5 bases). Matching the DNA end better, TRBJ2-5 makes the J call doubtful. The DNA for the CDR3 is TGCAGTGCTAGAGATCAGCGACGGGGAGAGACCCAGTACTTC. Its translation: CSARDQRRGETQYF.